This is a list of T cell receptor beta chains from one sample in a study of PD-L1 blockade in urothelial cancer. The method was immunoSEQ multiplex PCR; TCRdb's version includes in-frame clones alone and lacks a portion of them. The sample carries 55,000 to 70,000 clones, 86% recorded once. The material was PBMCs, obtained around atezolizumab (anti-PD-L1) treatment. Every receptor here comes from a man aged 45-60 years with urothelial cancer. The CDR3 runs from the conserved cysteine through the conserved F or W. The D gene is left open where the match is weak. Rows give clone size only sometimes, using once, few, many, or a class for an expanded clone.

CASRRDRNTEAFF	TGTGCCAGCAGACGTGACAGGAACACTGAAGCTTTCTTT	NA	TRBV7-2	TRBJ1-1	NA
CASSLGGGRGSSYEQYF	TGTGCCAGCAGCTTAGGCGGGGGCCGGGGGAGCTCCTACGAGCAGTACTTC	NA	TRBV11-2	TRBJ2-7	NA
CASHSLTGTGGYGYTF	TGTGCCAGCCACTCCCTGACCGGGACAGGGGGCTATGGCTACACCTTC	TRBD1	TRBV19	TRBJ1-2	NA
CASYGTQVGYTF	TGTGCCAGCTACGGGACACAGGTTGGCTACACCTTC	NA	TRBV6-1	TRBJ1-2	NA
CASSLPSGSNEQFF	TGTGCCAGCAGCTTACCTAGCGGGAGCAATGAGCAGTTCTTC	TRBD2	TRBV7-6	TRBJ2-1	NA
CATRGISTDTQYF	TGTGCCACCCGCGGGATTTCCACAGATACGCAGTATTTT	NA	TRBV10-3	TRBJ2-3	once
CASSLALQDYGYTF	TGTGCCAGCAGCTTAGCGTTACAGGACTATGGCTACACCTTC	NA	TRBV7-9	TRBJ1-2	NA
CAWSQHAGGEAFF	TGTGCCTGGTCTCAACACGCAGGGGGTGAAGCTTTCTTT	TRBD1	TRBV30	TRBJ1-1	NA
CASSSNAPRLDYEQYF	TGTGCCAGCAGTTCAAACGCACCAAGACTTGACTACGAGCAGTACTTC	NA	TRBV6-5	TRBJ2-7	NA
CASSLGQGNTGELFF	TGTGCCAGTAGTCTGGGACAGGGTAACACCGGGGAGCTGTTTTTT	TRBD1	TRBV19	TRBJ2-2	NA
CASSIFSGFDTEAFF	TGTGCCAGTAGTATTTTCTCAGGGTTCGACACTGAAGCTTTCTTT	NA	TRBV19	TRBJ1-1	NA